This passage covers 30 T cell receptor beta chains from one sample sequenced in a study of blood T cell repertoires in COVID-19. Generated by immunoSEQ multiplex PCR, the TCRdb table keeps only in-frame clones and is missing some. Among 180,000 or so clones listed, approximately 86% were seen once. Sequencing was carried out using peripheral blood. Every receptor here comes from a man in his 60s with acute or convalescent COVID-19.

This clone was seen only once. The rearrangement uses TRBV28 and TRBJ1-1; TRBD1 might be the D (6 bases). Deletions cut 8 bases from V and 4 bases from J, with 17 bases between. CDR1 is MDHEN, CDR2 SYDVKM, per germline. The CDR3 has 14 amino acids. The DNA for the CDR3 is TGTGCCAGCCCGAGTCGGGGGGACACCACTGAAGCTTTCTTT. It encodes CASPSRGDTTEAFF.

The V call is TRBV28, the J call TRBJ2-7, with D possibly matching TRBD1 (7 bases). The germline V gene encodes CDR1 MDHEN and CDR2 SYDVKM. The CDR3 consists of 13 residues. Trimming took 6 bases from V and 3 from J, leaving 12 bases between them. CDR3 amino acids: CASSRQGGYEQYF. In DNA form, the CDR3 reads TGTGCCAGCAGCCGTCAGGGGGGCTACGAGCAGTACTTC. Together with reference TRBV28 and TRBJ2-7, the CDR3 gives the full variable domain: DVKVTQSSRYLVKRTGEKVFLECVQDMDHENMFWYRQDPGLGLRLIYFSYDVKMKEKGDIPEGYSVSREKKERFSLILESASTNQTSMYLCASSRQGGYEQYFGPGTRLTVT.

The genes are TRBV5-1 and TRBJ2-7, with 10 bases aligning to TRBD2. This CDR3 is 16 amino acids long. Looked up from germline, CDR1 is SGHRS and CDR2 is YFSETQ. V lost 4 bases to trimming and J lost 4 bases; unmatched junction nucleotides: 11. CDR3 nucleotides: TGCGCCAGCAGCGCGTCCCCCAGCGGGGGGGGTTACGAGCAGTACTTC. Its protein product is CASSASPSGGGYEQYF.

V and J are TRBV3-1 (or the pseudogene TRBV3-2) and TRBJ1-4; TRBD1 matches at 9 bases. Germline V gene sequence: CDR1 LGHDT, CDR2 YNNKEL (reference sequence). This CDR3 is built from 15 residues. Losses at the gene ends were 0 bases for V and 10 bases for J; bases not matched to a gene: 6. The CDR3 region has the DNA TGTGCCAGCAGCCAAGACGGGACAGGGATGAGAAAACTGTTTTTT. It encodes CASSQDGTGMRKLFF.

The chain recombines TRBV2 with TRBJ1-1; D may be TRBD1 (6 bases). In germline, CDR1 is SNHLY, CDR2 FYNNEI. V was clipped by 8 bases and J by 1 base, with 11 bases between them. The CDR3 is made up of 13 amino acids. Here the CDR3 reads CASAAQGNTEAFF. CDR3 nucleotides: TGTGCCAGCGCGGCACAGGGGAACACTGAAGCTTTCTTT.

CDR3 amino acids: CASSPRGRDIYNEQFF. DNA for the CDR3: TGTGCCAGCTCACCAAGAGGGCGGGATATCTACAATGAGCAGTTCTTC. V gene TRBV18 combines with J gene TRBJ2-1; weak D call: TRBD2 (6 bases). Germline CDR1 and CDR2: KGHSH and LQKENI. The CDR3 totals 16 residues. Trimming took off 2 bases at V and 3 bases at J, with 14 bases between the two ends.

In this sample, this clone turned up once. The chain has TRBV10-2 and TRBJ1-2, with 7 bases lining up with TRBD1. The germline V gene has CDR1 WSHSY and CDR2 SAAADI. Trimming cost V 8 bases and J 5 bases; bases outside gene matches: 11. CDR3 length equals 14 residues. CDR3 region: CASQKEGTDYGYTF. In DNA, the CDR3 is TGCGCCAGCCAGAAGGAAGGGACAGATTATGGCTACACCTTC.

V and J are TRBV5-1 and TRBJ1-1, with TRBD1 matching over 11 bases. The CDR3 loop spans 18 amino acids. Germline V gene sequence: CDR1 SGHRS, CDR2 YFSETQ. With 4 bases clipped from V and 0 bases from J, the junction kept 11 bases outside the gene matches. This CDR3 is CASSGRDRGSPVNTEAFF. In nucleotides, the CDR3 is TGCGCCAGCAGCGGACGGGACAGGGGGTCCCCGGTGAACACTGAAGCTTTCTTT.

The chain links TRBV11-2 to TRBJ1-5, with a tentative D call TRBD1 (5 bases). The germline CDR1 and CDR2 sequences are SGHAT and FQNNGV. The length of the CDR3 is 15 residues. V was pared by 0 bases and J by 5 bases, with 11 bases between. The CDR3 DNA follows: TGTGCCAGCAGCTTAGATGGGGGGGGTGATCAGCCCCAGCATTTT. Its protein product is CASSLDGGGDQPQHF.

V gene TRBV19 combines with J gene TRBJ2-7, with D possibly TRBD2 on 6 matching bases. Germline V lookup: CDR1 LNHDA, CDR2 SQIVND (reference sequence). The CDR3 runs 14 residues. The ends were cut back, 4 bases at V and 2 bases at J, with 12 bases in the middle. This chain's CDR3 is CASSNPGETYEQYF. CDR3 nucleotide sequence: TGTGCCAGTAGTAACCCGGGAGAAACCTACGAGCAGTACTTC.

The chain has TRBV6-1 and TRBJ1-2, with unresolved D. Per germline, CDR1 MNHNS and CDR2 SASEGT. Trimming took 2 bases from V and 6 from J, leaving 22 bases between them. The CDR3 contains 17 residues. The CDR3 DNA reads as TGTGCCAGCAGTGAATTTAGAGTCTCCGGGGAGGGAAATGGCTACACCTTC. It translates to CASSEFRVSGEGNGYTF.

The chain links TRBV28 to TRBJ1-1; D remains ambiguous. With 3 bases removed from V and 7 bases from J, the gap between germline ends came to 9 bases. CDR3 size: 12 residues. The germline V gene has CDR1 MDHEN and CDR2 SYDVKM. In nucleotides, the CDR3 is TGTGCCAGCAGTTTGAATCAGTATGAAGCTTTCTTT. Encoded protein: CASSLNQYEAFF.

V usage is TRBV18 and J usage is TRBJ2-1, with 14 bases lining up with TRBD2. The CDR3 runs 15 residues. The germline V gene has CDR1 KGHSH and CDR2 LQKENI. V trimming: 3 bases; J trimming: 8 bases; junction bases outside the gene matches: 3. CDR3 bases: TGTGCCAGCTCACCGGGGACTAGCGGGAGCCATGAGCAGTTCTTC. Translation gives CASSPGTSGSHEQFF.

This clone was seen a handful of times. The rearrangement uses TRBV27 and TRBJ2-7, with 16 bases that match TRBD2. Germline V lookup: CDR1 MNHEY, CDR2 SMNVEV (reference sequence). The CDR3 is 22 residues long. Trimming at V came to 6 bases and at J to 4 bases, leaving 24 bases not matched to a gene. The CDR3, as DNA: TGTGCCAGCAGCATTTTATCCCCCAACACCGGGACTAGCGGGAGGGCCTTATACGAGCAGTACTTC. Translation: CASSILSPNTGTSGRALYEQYF.

This clone was found many times. This chain joins TRBV3-1 (or the pseudogene TRBV3-2) and TRBJ1-6; possible D gene TRBD1, 5 bases. Trimming cost V 4 bases and J 4 bases, with 8 bases left between them. Germline V CDR1 and CDR2: LGHDT, YNNKEL (reference sequence). This CDR3 spans 14 amino acids. CDR3 amino acids: CASSPTVYNSPLHF. CDR3 nucleotide sequence: TGTGCCAGCAGCCCGACAGTGTATAATTCACCCCTCCACTTT.

V gene TRBV15 combines with J gene TRBJ1-4; D gene unclear. The germline V gene encodes CDR1 LNHNV and CDR2 YYDKDF (reference sequence). This CDR3 is 15 amino acids long. V shed 5 bases and J shed 0 bases, with 10 bases lying between them. The CDR3: CATSRSGATNEKLFF. The CDR3 bases are TGTGCCACCAGCCGCTCGGGTGCAACTAATGAAAAACTGTTTTTT.

V and J are TRBV12-5 and TRBJ1-1; D perhaps matches TRBD1 (5 bases). Trimming left V 2 bases short and J 3 bases short, with 7 bases between. Per the germline V gene, CDR1 is LGHNT and CDR2 is FRNRAP. The CDR3 has 13 residues. The CDR3 DNA follows: TGTGCTAGTGGTTTGCCGACAGACACTGAAGCTTTCTTT. It yields the protein CASGLPTDTEAFF.

The table lists this clone with a count of one. The rearrangement uses TRBV6-5 and TRBJ1-5, with D possibly TRBD1 on 6 matching bases. Deletions cut 2 bases from V and 2 bases from J, with 10 bases between. This CDR3 has 15 amino acids. Germline V CDR1 and CDR2: MNHEY, SVGAGI. CDR3 residues: CASSYTDRRNQPQHF. CDR3 nucleotides: TGTGCCAGCAGTTACACCGACAGGCGCAATCAGCCCCAGCATTTT.

The genes are TRBV3-1 (or the pseudogene TRBV3-2) and TRBJ1-5, with D perhaps matching TRBD1 (6 bases). V dropped 1 base and J dropped 1 base, with 8 bases sitting between them. This CDR3 has 15 residues. Looked up from germline, CDR1 is LGHDT and CDR2 is YNNKEL (reference sequence). The CDR3 sequence: CASSQAGVSNQPQHF. In nucleotides, the CDR3 is TGTGCCAGCAGCCAAGCAGGGGTGAGCAATCAGCCCCAGCATTTT.

The J gene is TRBJ1-5, the V gene TRBV9, with TRBD1 identical over 9 bases. CDR3 length equals 13 residues. V lost 8 bases to trimming and J lost 6 bases; unmatched junction nucleotides: 6. CDR1 is SGDLS, CDR2 YYNGEE, per germline. The chain's CDR3 is CASSPGQGQPQHF. CDR3 in DNA: TGTGCCAGTTCCCCGGGACAGGGTCAGCCCCAGCATTTT.

The V gene is TRBV5-6, the J gene TRBJ1-2, with D perhaps TRBD1 (5 bases). The CDR3 spans 13 residues. V lost 2 bases, J lost 4 bases, and 9 bases lay in between. The V gene's germline CDR1 is SGHDT and CDR2 YYEEEE. CDR3 amino acids: CASSLGASYGYTF. CDR3 in DNA: TGTGCCAGCAGCTTAGGGGCCTCCTATGGCTACACCTTC.

The chain employs TRBV7-2 and TRBJ2-7; 8 bases line up with TRBD2. The CDR3 length is 16 residues. Looked up from germline, CDR1 is SGHTA and CDR2 is FQGNSA. The junction had 11 bases not matched to a gene; V was cut back by 5 bases and J by 2 bases. CDR3 region: CASSPRLAGLTYEQYF. The CDR3 DNA follows: TGTGCCAGCAGCCCCCGGCTAGCGGGCCTCACCTACGAGCAGTACTTC.

The chain is built from TRBV7-9 and TRBJ1-2, with D perhaps TRBD1 (6 bases). V gave up 5 bases and J gave up 7 bases, with 14 bases separating them. Germline CDR1 reads SEHNR; CDR2 reads FQNEAQ (reference sequence). The CDR3 loop spans 13 amino acids. CDR3 region: CASSIYTGLGYTF. The DNA for the CDR3 is TGTGCCAGCAGCATCTATACAGGGCTTGGCTACACCTTC.

The chain joins TRBV5-6 to TRBJ2-3, with a tentative D call TRBD1 (6 bases). The V end was cut by 2 bases, the J end by 3 bases, with 16 bases between. The CDR3 totals 16 residues. CDR1 is SGHDT, CDR2 YYEEEE, per germline. The CDR3 DNA is TGTGCCAGCAGCTTACCCGGCTACAGGGCTACAGATACGCAGTATTTT. It specifies CASSLPGYRATDTQYF.

The DNA of the CDR3 is TGTGCCAGCAGCGTTTTCGGGGAACTCGCGAACACCGGGGAGCTGTTTTTT. This codes for CASSVFGELANTGELFF. V gene TRBV9 combines with J gene TRBJ2-2; a possible D gene is TRBD2 (5 bases). V dropped 2 bases and J dropped 0 bases, with 14 bases sitting between them. CDR1 and CDR2 (germline): SGDLS, YYNGEE. The CDR3 spans 17 residues.

The chain joins TRBV7-8 to TRBJ2-7; D is possibly TRBD2 (6 bases). Trimming took off 1 base at V and 3 bases at J, with 16 bases between the two ends. Germline CDR1 and CDR2: SGHVS and FQNEAQ. The CDR3 spans 16 residues. The CDR3 nucleotides read TGTGCCAGCAGCTTAGAACTCCCTAGCGTGGACTACGAGCAGTACTTC. As protein: CASSLELPSVDYEQYF. Using reference TRBV7-8 and TRBJ2-7 for the parts outside the CDR3, the full variable domain is GAGVSQSPRYKVAKRGQDVALRCDPISGHVSLFWYQQALGQGPEFLTYFQNEAQLDKSGLPSDRFFAERPEGSVSTLKIQRTQQEDSAVYLCASSLELPSVDYEQYFGPGTRLTVT.

The V call is TRBV20-1, the J call TRBJ2-2, with TRBD2 matching over 8 bases. This CDR3 is 14 amino acids long. Per the germline V gene, CDR1 is DFQATT and CDR2 is SNEGSKA (reference sequence). Losses at the gene ends were 3 bases for V and 7 bases for J; bases not matched to a gene: 7. This chain's CDR3 is CSASLRGGIGELFF. The DNA for the CDR3 is TGCAGTGCTAGTCTCCGGGGGGGCATCGGGGAGCTGTTTTTT.

The chain carries TRBV9 and TRBJ1-1; D uncertain. CDR1 is SGDLS and CDR2 is YYNGEE in the germline V gene. The CDR3 sequence is 15 residues long. Trimming pared 4 bases from V and 5 bases from J, leaving 18 bases between. The CDR3 coding sequence is TGTGCCAGCAGCCCAGTACCGGGGAAAGGTACTGAAGCTTTCTTT. Translating it yields CASSPVPGKGTEAFF.

This clone has just a few counts. The V and J genes are TRBV28 and TRBJ2-3, with 14 bases fitting TRBD2. The germline V gene has CDR1 MDHEN and CDR2 SYDVKM. The V segment lost 6 bases and the J segment 0 bases; nucleotides outside the gene matches: 14. This CDR3 has 20 amino acids. CDR3 nucleotide sequence: TGTGCCAGCAGCCCCGGACTAGCGGGAGGAACAAAGTCTAGCACAGATACGCAGTATTTT. As protein: CASSPGLAGGTKSSTDTQYF.

The genes are TRBV30 and TRBJ1-1; D ambiguous. The CDR3 is 12 amino acids. V dropped 0 bases and J dropped 4 bases, with 6 bases sitting between them. Germline V lookup: CDR1 GTSNPN, CDR2 SVGIG (reference sequence). The chain's CDR3 is CAWSVQVTEAFF. CDR3 nucleotide sequence: TGTGCCTGGAGTGTACAAGTCACTGAAGCTTTCTTT. Together with reference TRBV30 and TRBJ1-1, the CDR3 gives the full variable domain: SQTIHQWPATLVQPVGSPLSLECTVEGTSNPNLYWYRQAAGRGLQLLFYSVGIGQISSEVPQNLSASRPQDRQFILSSKKLLLSDSGFYLCAWSVQVTEAFFGQGTRLTVV.